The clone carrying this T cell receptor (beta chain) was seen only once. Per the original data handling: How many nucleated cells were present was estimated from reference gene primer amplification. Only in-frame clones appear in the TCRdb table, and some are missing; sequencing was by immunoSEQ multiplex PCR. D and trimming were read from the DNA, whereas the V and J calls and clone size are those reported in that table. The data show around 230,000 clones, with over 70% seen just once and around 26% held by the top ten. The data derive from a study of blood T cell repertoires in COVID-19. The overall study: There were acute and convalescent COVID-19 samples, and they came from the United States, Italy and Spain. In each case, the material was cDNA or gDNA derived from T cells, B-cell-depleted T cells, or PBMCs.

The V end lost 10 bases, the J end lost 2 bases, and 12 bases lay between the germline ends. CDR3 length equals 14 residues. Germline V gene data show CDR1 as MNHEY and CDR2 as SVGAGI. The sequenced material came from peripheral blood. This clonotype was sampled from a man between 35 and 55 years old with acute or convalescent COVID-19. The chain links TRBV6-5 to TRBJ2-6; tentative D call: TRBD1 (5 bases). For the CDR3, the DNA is TGTGCCACCCGAGTAGGGGCTGGGGCCAACGTCCTGACTTTC. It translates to CATRVGAGANVLTF.